These T cell receptor beta chains were read from a single sample in a study of OX40 agonist ivuxolimab in advanced cancers. Only in-frame clones appear in the TCRdb table, and some are missing; sequencing was by immunoSEQ multiplex PCR. The repertoire consists of roughly 53,000 clones, with around four fifths occurring once and the leading ten covering 2.8%. The material was CD4+ or CD8+ T cells sorted from blood, obtained in a trial of the OX40 agonist ivuxolimab. These receptors were taken from an adult with an advanced solid tumor such as melanoma, head and neck, liver or kidney cancer. Both conserved end residues are part of each CDR3. Fields, in order: D gene, clone size, CDR3 length, J gene, V gene, CDR3 protein, CDR3 DNA. D genes are given only for firm matches. The listing skips clone size in some rows; elsewhere it reads once, few, many or a size class.

D: NA; size: NA; length: 14; J: TRBJ2-1; V: TRBV11-3; CDR3: CASSFRSLAGEQFF; DNA: TGTGCCAGCAGCTTCCGTTCACTAGCCGGTGAGCAGTTCTTC
D: NA; size: once; length: 14; J: TRBJ2-7; V: TRBV6-6; CDR3: CASTPSPVAYEQYF; DNA: TGTGCCAGCACCCCCAGCCCCGTTGCCTACGAGCAGTACTTC
D: NA; size: NA; length: 14; J: TRBJ2-3; V: TRBV7-2; CDR3: CASSPTGGSDTQYF; DNA: TGTGCCAGCAGCCCCACGGGTGGGTCGGATACGCAGTATTTT
D: TRBD1; size: NA; length: 14; J: TRBJ1-2; V: TRBV6-5; CDR3: CASSNRGRGIVYTF; DNA: TGTGCCAGCAGCAACAGGGGGCGCGGAATAGTCTACACCTTC
D: NA; size: NA; length: 13; J: TRBJ1-2; V: TRBV30; CDR3: CAWTLLGFYGYTF; DNA: TGTGCCTGGACGCTACTGGGGTTCTATGGCTACACCTTC
D: TRBD1; size: NA; length: 14; J: TRBJ2-5; V: TRBV10-3; CDR3: CAISKTGGQETQYF; DNA: TGTGCCATCAGTAAAACAGGGGGCCAAGAGACCCAGTACTTC
D: NA; size: NA; length: 15; J: TRBJ1-5; V: TRBV4-1; CDR3: CASSGPTGGDQPQHF; DNA: TGCGCCAGCAGCGGGCCCACCGGAGGGGATCAGCCCCAGCATTTT
D: NA; size: NA; length: 15; J: TRBJ2-6; V: TRBV5-5; CDR3: CASSLGPSGANVLTF; DNA: TGTGCCAGCAGCTTGGGACCGTCTGGGGCCAACGTCCTGACTTTC
D: TRBD2; size: NA; length: 14; J: TRBJ2-7; V: TRBV25-1; CDR3: CASSAAGGSYEQYF; DNA: TGTGCCAGCAGTGCGGCGGGGGGCTCCTACGAGCAGTACTTC
D: NA; size: NA; length: 15; J: TRBJ2-6; V: TRBV21-1; CDR3: CASIYRGPGANVLTF; DNA: TGTGCCAGCATATACAGGGGCCCTGGGGCCAACGTCCTGACTTTC
D: NA; size: once; length: 14; J: TRBJ2-2; V: TRBV29-1; CDR3: CSVRSQGGTGELFF; DNA: TGCAGCGTTCGGTCGCAGGGTGGCACCGGGGAGCTGTTTTTT
D: NA; size: NA; length: 12; J: TRBJ2-5; V: TRBV30; CDR3: CAWSPSWETQYF; DNA: TGTGCCTGGAGTCCATCGTGGGAGACCCAGTACTTC
D: NA; size: few; length: 13; J: TRBJ2-3; V: TRBV30; CDR3: CAWRTGGADTQYF; DNA: TGTGCCTGGAGGACAGGAGGAGCAGATACGCAGTATTTT
D: NA; size: NA; length: 18; J: TRBJ2-4; V: TRBV10-3; CDR3: CAISGGVDWGSAKNIQYF; DNA: TGTGCCATCAGTGGGGGCGTTGACTGGGGATCAGCCAAAAACATTCAGTACTTC
D: NA; size: NA; length: 13; J: TRBJ1-6; V: TRBV4-3; CDR3: CASSQSQGSPLHF; DNA: TGCGCCAGCAGCCAATCCCAGGGGTCACCCCTCCACTTT
D: TRBD1; size: NA; length: 14; J: TRBJ1-2; V: TRBV29-1; CDR3: CSVARDRAAMGYTF; DNA: TGCAGCGTTGCCCGGGACAGGGCGGCAATGGGCTACACCTTC
D: TRBD2; size: NA; length: 15; J: TRBJ2-7; V: TRBV5-1; CDR3: CASSPELAGGGEQYF; DNA: TGCGCCAGCAGCCCCGAACTAGCGGGAGGTGGCGAGCAGTACTTC